This T cell receptor beta chain came from a study of blood T cells in healthy people across ages (dated by TCRdb to between 2015 and 2017). For the study in its entirety: Template switching captured roughly one uniquely barcoded TCR beta cDNA molecule per two T cells in model experiments. The study analyzed two additional independent replicas of 1 million unique cDNA reads from the same blood draw for two donors, one aged 18 to 30 and one aged 80 or older. Age-related changes in TCR beta repertoire diversity were measured in the study by deep sequencing normalized with unique cDNA molecular identifiers. Four age groups were formed from the donors: young (average 16 years), middle-aged (approximately 39), aged (about 68) and long-lived (82).

With respect to this clonotype: What antigen it recognizes has not been identified. Base qualities were left out, and no much larger clone turns up one base away.

What the research found in general, with its limitations: Observed TCR beta diversity per million T cells fell roughly linearly with age, and a significant reduction was already apparent by age roughly 40. Because donor CMV infection status was unknown, age-related changes in expanded clonotypes were potentially confounded. Because profiling used bulk unsorted PBMCs, naive and antigen-experienced compartments could not be compared conclusively. The percentage of naive T cells measured by flow cytometry correlated strongly with observed TCR beta diversity. Estimates of total diversity based on one million sequenced T cells were regarded as lower bounds and as underestimates. The long-lived group showed more naive CD4+ T cells, fewer expanded clones and increased TCR diversity than the aged group, suggesting age selection.

Taken from cysteine to phenylalanine, the CDR3 has 13 residues. Kept here is only the CDR3 DNA, which spans 39 bases and is read in frame from base 1. Cut back by 5 bases and 3 bases, the V and J ends lie 13 bases apart. The germline V gene encodes CDR1 DFQATT and CDR2 SNEGSKA (reference sequence). Systemically healthy Caucasian individuals from Russia, over 30 in total and aged about 6 to 100 years, were included as donors. Ten milliliters of peripheral blood were collected from each donor into EDTA-treated Vacutainer tubes. Ficoll-Paque density-gradient centrifugation was used to isolate PBMCs, with at least 7 million obtained per sample. Trizol reagent was used to extract total RNA from the PBMCs, yielding at least 5 micrograms per sample. The percentages of naive CD45RAhigh/CD27high T cells were determined by flow cytometry on a PBMC aliquot from every donor. The method was 5' RACE. The sequencer was an Illumina HiSeq 2500. A second roughly 6 to 12 cycle PCR used a sample-barcoded 5' primer and a J-beta primer mix. A unique molecular identifier was introduced onto each TCR beta cDNA molecule by a template-switch 5' adaptor carrying 12 random nucleotides. Each sample yielded at least 3 million CDR3-containing paired-end reads. The Mint cDNA synthesis kit, primed by a TRBC-specific oligonucleotide, was used to synthesize first-strand cDNA from all RNA. Following uracil-DNA glycosylase treatment, all cDNA underwent a first 18-cycle PCR with the universal primers M1SS and BC2_uni_R. As for the authors' bioinformatics: Normalization of each sample was performed by random selection of 1 million high-quality reads, each carrying a distinct molecular identifier. Instead of being binned into consensus sequences, reads that shared molecular identifiers were thrown out. MiTCR, with a Q25 quality threshold and the strictest error-elimination algorithm, was used for CDR3 identification, clonotype clustering and error correction. A nonparametric unseen species model with Euler transformation was used to estimate a lower bound on total TCR beta diversity. Using fastp at Q25 and MiXCR, TCRdb reprocessed the public reads and kept productive beta chains. Every entry covers one CDR3 protein and lists the most common genes and DNA from its rows. What appears here as the V and J calls and clone size reflects TCRdb's work, not the paper's. This sample has around 820,000 distinct CDR3 sequences in its table, and 20% to 25% of those were observed once. The ten biggest clones cover under 4% of the sample.

These data are also associated with another study on T cells of mothers and their children. The second study's authors report: Nine systemically healthy Caucasian individuals, comprising three mothers and their six children, were included as donors. cDNA synthesis used all of the extracted RNA, with approximately 1.4 ug of RNA in each 15 ul reaction. In the second PCR, sample barcodes and 2-4 random nucleotides were introduced via the M1S primer. Over 8 million TCR beta CDR3 reads were obtained for each mother, and some 3.1 million reads were obtained for each child. Thymic selection similarly shapes TCR recombination output in related and unrelated pairs, with minor effect from inherited differences. Normalized repertoire overlap in related mother-child pairs was always slightly higher than in unrelated mother-child pairs, but the difference was never significant. No persistent microchimeric T cell clones were detected, at a sensitivity of approximately 90 clones per million clonotypes. In the study, deep NGS was used to compare the TCR beta repertoires of mothers and children, and features distinguishing related mother-child pairs from unrelated individuals were sought. The mean age was roughly 40 +/- 4 years for the mothers and around 10 +/- 4 years for the children. After adapter ligation was performed with NEBNext reagents, the libraries were sequenced on an Illumina HiSeq 2000 with 100+100 nt paired-end reads. Mother and child libraries were prepared a month apart and sequenced in separate runs to prevent cross-contamination. For each donor, between about 500,000 and 2,200,000 distinct TCR beta clonotypes were identified. Naive TCR beta clonotypes were estimated from low-frequency clonotypes matched to each donor's FACS-determined naive share, without sorting.

This TCR was sampled from a boy between 10 and 17 years old in good health. Recombination linked TRBV20-1 to TRBJ1-1, with the D gene not confidently named. Sample: blood. The CDR3 reads as follows: CSARGLKDTEAFF. Read as DNA, the sequence is TGCAGTGCTCGGGGTCTTAAGGACACTGAAGCTTTCTTT.